The clone carrying this T cell receptor beta chain was observed a handful of times. Its antigen remains unidentified. These data are taken from a study of T cells after yellow fever vaccination. Study-level points and caveats: In FACS-sorted repertoires, abundant clonotypes from the bulk population could appear as contaminants.

A universal primer site and UMIs were added as TCR cDNA was made by 5'RACE template switching. MiXCR, applied by TCRdb to the 5' RACE reads, yields one record per CDR3 protein. The sample consists of 600,000 to 750,000 distinct CDR3 sequences, approximately 13% of them appearing once. The CDR3 extends over 16 amino acids. Trimming removed 4 bases from V and 1 base from J, with 13 bases in between. CDR1 and CDR2 (germline): KGHDR, SFDVKD. The TCR sequence derives from a man aged 30-40 years who received the YFV17D yellow fever vaccine. The sequences come from PBMCs, collected on the day of the yellow fever booster vaccination. This sequence joins TRBV24-1 and TRBJ2-1; TRBD1 or TRBD2 may be the D gene (5 bases each). CDR3 region: CATSDPSGASYNEQFF. In DNA, the CDR3 is TGTGCCACCAGTGACCCCTCCGGGGCTTCCTACAATGAGCAGTTCTTC.